Included here is one TCR beta chain sequence, with context. The antigen it recognizes is unknown. No much larger clonotype is one base removed from it; base qualities were not supplied. This record belongs to a study of T cell responses to AZD1222 COVID-19 vaccine (dated by TCRdb to the early 2020s). About the investigation overall: TCR sequencing was performed for 230 to 250 trial participants, of whom about 210 were given two doses of AZD1222 and some 26 were given two doses of MenACWY control vaccine. Trial participants were enrolled into age subgroups of 18-55, 56-69 and 70-plus years, which contained about 150, 28 and 57 TCR-sequenced participants, respectively. On the study overall, not on this receptor specifically: The vaccine-associated CD4 TCRs covered the entire spike protein, and the dominant responses fell in regions 160-218 and 743-854. Nearly half of unique spike-specific TCRs reportedly recognized epitopes outside regions mutated in the B.1.351 and B.1.1.7 variants. Because no samples from the day 14 peak response were available, repertoires could be characterized only after the peak T cell response. A significant rise in spike-specific TCR breadth and depth was observed after two AZD1222 doses relative to day 0 and relative to MenACWY recipients. Only 5 to 7 AZD1222 recipients were SARS-CoV-2 seropositive at baseline, limiting conclusions about previously exposed vaccinees. In the small 56-69-year group, the increase in depth fell short of significance, most likely because of low power. Participants were mostly white British and included more females than males, and it was suggested by the authors that clonal diversity may have been underestimated.

The sample's time point label, in plain terms: about 28 days (+/-7) after the second vaccine dose. AZD1222 recipients with second doses at about 4 weeks or about 12 weeks were pooled, because spike-specific TCR depth and breadth did not differ between schedules. Samples from vaccinated people were obtained from the UK trials COV001 and COV002, which included a single-blind randomized controlled phase 2/3 trial of AZD1222 (ChAdOx1 nCoV-19) in healthy adults. Trial participant PBMC samples were collected at day 0 and day 28 after the second dose for TCRbeta chain sequencing. The CDR3 regions of human TCRbeta chains were subjected to immunosequencing. From the authors' description of their analysis: Repertoire TCRs were checked for matches against a reference library of SARS-CoV-2-specific TCRs that had been generated using the MIRA antigen-specificity platform. Breadth meant the fraction of unique TCRs that were SARS-CoV-2-associated, whereas depth meant the fraction of total T cells that were SARS-CoV-2-associated. Using the MIRA data, each spike-specific TCR was assigned both to the spike region to which the TCR was reactive and to a CD4 or CD8 class. Log10-transformed breadth and depth values were compared by one-way ANOVA with Sidak's multiple comparisons tests. The immuneACCESS repertoire file appears here via TCRdb, limited to in-frame rearrangements. These files lack a portion of the clones; in checked studies, under half of the deficit traces to unresolved V genes, and the cause of the others is not known. The V and J calls and clone size were taken over from that table, and D and trimming were inferred from the DNA. The sample data list about 140,000 clones, and 85% to 95% of these were observed just once. 3.5% to 4.5% of the sample is in the top ten clones.

The trim is 5 bases for V and 1 base for J, with a gap of 12 bases between the germline ends. Including the terminal cysteine and phenylalanine, the CDR3 comprises 15 residues. Just CDR3 DNA is preserved here, 45 bases in frame from base 1. From a lookup of the germline V gene, CDR1 and CDR2 are SGHRS and YFSETQ. The receptor comes from an adult who received the AZD1222 COVID-19 vaccine. Sequenced material: peripheral blood, taken 28 days after the second AZD1222 dose. This chain joins TRBV5-1 to TRBJ1-4; the D gene is not confidently resolved. The CDR3 reads CASSRGLVTNEKLFF. The base sequence is TGCGCCAGCAGTCGGGGTTTGGTAACTAATGAAAAACTGTTTTTT.